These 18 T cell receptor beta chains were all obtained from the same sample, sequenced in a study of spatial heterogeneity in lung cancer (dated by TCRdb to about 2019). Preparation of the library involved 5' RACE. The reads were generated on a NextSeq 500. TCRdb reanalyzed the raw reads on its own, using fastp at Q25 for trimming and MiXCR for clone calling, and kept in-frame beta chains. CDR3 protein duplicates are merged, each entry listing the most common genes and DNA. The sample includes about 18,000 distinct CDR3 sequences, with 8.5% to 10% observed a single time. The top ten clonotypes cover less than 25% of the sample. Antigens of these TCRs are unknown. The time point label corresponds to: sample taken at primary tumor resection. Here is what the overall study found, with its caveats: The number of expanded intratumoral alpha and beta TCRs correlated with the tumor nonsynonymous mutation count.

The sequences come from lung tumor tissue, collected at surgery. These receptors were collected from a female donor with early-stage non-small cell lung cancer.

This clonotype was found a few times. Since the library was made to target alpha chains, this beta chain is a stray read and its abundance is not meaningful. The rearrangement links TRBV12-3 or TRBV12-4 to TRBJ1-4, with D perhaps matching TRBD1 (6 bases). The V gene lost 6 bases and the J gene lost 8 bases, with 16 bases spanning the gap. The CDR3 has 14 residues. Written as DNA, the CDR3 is TGTGCCAGCAGGTCGACAGGACTAGGGGAAAAACTGTTTTTT. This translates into CASRSTGLGEKLFF.

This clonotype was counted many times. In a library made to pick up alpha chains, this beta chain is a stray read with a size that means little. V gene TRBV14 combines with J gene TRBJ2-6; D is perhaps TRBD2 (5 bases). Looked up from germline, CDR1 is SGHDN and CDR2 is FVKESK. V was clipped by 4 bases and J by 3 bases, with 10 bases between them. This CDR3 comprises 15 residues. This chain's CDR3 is CASSPVGIGANVLTF. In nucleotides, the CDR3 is TGTGCCAGCAGCCCCGTCGGGATTGGGGCCAACGTCCTGACTTTC. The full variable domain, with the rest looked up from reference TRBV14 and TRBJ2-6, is EAGVTQFPSHSVIEKGQTVTLRCDPISGHDNLYWYRRVMGKEIKFLLHFVKESKQDESGMPNNRFLAERTGGTYSTLKVQPAELEDSGVYFCASSPVGIGANVLTFGAGSRLTVL.

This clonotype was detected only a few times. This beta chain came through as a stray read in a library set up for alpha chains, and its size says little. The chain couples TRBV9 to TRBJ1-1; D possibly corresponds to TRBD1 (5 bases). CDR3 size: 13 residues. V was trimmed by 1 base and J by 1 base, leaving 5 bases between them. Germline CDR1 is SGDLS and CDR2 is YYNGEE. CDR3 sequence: CASSVQGNTEAFF. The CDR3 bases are TGTGCCAGCAGCGTACAGGGGAACACTGAAGCTTTCTTT.

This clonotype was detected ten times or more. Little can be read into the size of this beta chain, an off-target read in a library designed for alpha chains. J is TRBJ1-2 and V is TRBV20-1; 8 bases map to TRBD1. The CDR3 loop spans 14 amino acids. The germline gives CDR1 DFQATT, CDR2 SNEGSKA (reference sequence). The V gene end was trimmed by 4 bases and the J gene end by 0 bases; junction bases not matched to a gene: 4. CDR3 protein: CSATDRGANYGYTF. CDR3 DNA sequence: TGCAGTGCTACAGACAGGGGAGCTAACTATGGCTACACCTTC.

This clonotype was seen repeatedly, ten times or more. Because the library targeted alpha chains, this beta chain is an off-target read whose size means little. Written as DNA, the CDR3 is TGTGCCAGCAGTCCCCCGGGACGGAATGATCAGCCCCAGCATTTT. Protein sequence: CASSPPGRNDQPQHF. The V call is TRBV28, the J call TRBJ1-5, with D perhaps TRBD1 (5 bases). This CDR3 has 15 residues. V lost 5 bases, J lost 5 bases, and 16 bases lay in between. Germline CDR1 reads MDHEN; CDR2 reads SYDVKM.

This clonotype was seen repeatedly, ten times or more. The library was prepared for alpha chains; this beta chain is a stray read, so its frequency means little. CDR3 region: CASIPGRRQETQYF. The DNA for the CDR3 is TGTGCCAGCATCCCGGGACGGAGACAAGAGACCCAGTACTTC. The chain employs TRBV21-1 and TRBJ2-5; TRBD1, the table's D call, was not compared with the DNA. TRBV21-1 is marked as a pseudogene. There are 14 residues in the CDR3.

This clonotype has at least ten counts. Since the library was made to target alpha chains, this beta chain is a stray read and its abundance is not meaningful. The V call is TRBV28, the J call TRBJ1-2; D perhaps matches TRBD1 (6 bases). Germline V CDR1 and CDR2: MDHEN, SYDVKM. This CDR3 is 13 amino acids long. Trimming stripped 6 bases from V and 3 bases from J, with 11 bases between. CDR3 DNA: TGTGCCAGCAGGGGGGCAGGGGACTATGGCTACACCTTC. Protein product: CASRGAGDYGYTF.

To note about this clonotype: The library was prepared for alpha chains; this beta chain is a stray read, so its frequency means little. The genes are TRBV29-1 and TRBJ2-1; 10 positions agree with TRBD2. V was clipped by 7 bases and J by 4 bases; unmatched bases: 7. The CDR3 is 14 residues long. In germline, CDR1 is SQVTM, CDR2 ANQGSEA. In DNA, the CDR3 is TGCAGCGGGGAACTAGCGGGGTTTTACAATGAGCAGTTCTTC. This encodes CSGELAGFYNEQFF.

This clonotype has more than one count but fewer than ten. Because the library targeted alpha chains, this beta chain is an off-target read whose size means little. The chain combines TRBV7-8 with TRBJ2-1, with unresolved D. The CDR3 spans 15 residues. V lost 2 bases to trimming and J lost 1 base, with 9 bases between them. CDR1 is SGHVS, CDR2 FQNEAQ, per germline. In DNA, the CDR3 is TGTGCCAGCAGCTTAACGCCCGTTTCCTACAATGAGCAGTTCTTC. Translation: CASSLTPVSYNEQFF.

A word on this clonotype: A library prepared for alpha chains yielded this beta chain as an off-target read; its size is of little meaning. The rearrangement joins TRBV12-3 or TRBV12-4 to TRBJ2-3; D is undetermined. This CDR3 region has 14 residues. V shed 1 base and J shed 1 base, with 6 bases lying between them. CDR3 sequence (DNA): TGTGCCAGCAGTTTAGGTAGGGGCACAGATACGCAGTATTTT. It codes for CASSLGRGTDTQYF.

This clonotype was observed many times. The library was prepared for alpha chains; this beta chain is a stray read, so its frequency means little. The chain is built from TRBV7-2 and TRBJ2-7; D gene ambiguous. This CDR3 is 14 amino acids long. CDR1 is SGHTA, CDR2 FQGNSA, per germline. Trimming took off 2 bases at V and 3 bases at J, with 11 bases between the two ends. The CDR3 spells CASSLSSGNYEQYF. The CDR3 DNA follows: TGTGCCAGCAGCTTATCCTCAGGAAACTACGAGCAGTACTTC.

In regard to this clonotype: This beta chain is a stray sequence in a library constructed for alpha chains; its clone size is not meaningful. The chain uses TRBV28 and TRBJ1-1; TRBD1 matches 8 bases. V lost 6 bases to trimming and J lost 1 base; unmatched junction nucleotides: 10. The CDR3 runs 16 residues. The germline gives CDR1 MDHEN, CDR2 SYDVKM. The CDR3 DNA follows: TGTGCCAGCAGGAACACAGGGGGATCATGGAACACTGAAGCTTTCTTT. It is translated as CASRNTGGSWNTEAFF.

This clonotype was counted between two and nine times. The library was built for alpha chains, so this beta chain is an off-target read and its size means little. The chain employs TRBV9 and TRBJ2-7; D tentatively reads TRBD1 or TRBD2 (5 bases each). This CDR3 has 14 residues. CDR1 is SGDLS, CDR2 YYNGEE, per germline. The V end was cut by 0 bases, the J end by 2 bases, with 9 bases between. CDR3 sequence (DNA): TGTGCCAGCAGCGTAGGAGGGGCGGCCTACGAGCAGTACTTC. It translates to CASSVGGAAYEQYF.

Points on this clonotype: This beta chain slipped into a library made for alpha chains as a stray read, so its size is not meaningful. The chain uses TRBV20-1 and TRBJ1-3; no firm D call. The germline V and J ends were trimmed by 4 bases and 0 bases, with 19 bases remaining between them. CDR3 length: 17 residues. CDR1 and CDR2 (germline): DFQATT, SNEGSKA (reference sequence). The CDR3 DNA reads TGCAGTGCTAAATTGTGGGGAGGGCCGGACTCTGGAAACACCATATATTTT. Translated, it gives CSAKLWGGPDSGNTIYF.

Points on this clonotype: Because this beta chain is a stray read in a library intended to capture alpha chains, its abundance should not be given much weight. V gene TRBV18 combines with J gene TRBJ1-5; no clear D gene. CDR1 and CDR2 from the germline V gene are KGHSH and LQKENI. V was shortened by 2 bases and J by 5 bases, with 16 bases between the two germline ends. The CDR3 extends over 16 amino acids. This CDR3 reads CASSPSRIKSDQPQHF. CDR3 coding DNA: TGTGCCAGCTCACCAAGTAGGATCAAGTCTGATCAGCCCCAGCATTTT.

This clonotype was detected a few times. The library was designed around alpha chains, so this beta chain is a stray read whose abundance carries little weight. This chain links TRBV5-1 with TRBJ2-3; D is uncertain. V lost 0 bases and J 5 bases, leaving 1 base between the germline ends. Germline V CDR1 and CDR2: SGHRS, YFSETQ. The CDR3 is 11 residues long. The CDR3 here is CASSLEDTQYF. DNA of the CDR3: TGCGCCAGCAGCTTGGAAGATACGCAGTATTTT.

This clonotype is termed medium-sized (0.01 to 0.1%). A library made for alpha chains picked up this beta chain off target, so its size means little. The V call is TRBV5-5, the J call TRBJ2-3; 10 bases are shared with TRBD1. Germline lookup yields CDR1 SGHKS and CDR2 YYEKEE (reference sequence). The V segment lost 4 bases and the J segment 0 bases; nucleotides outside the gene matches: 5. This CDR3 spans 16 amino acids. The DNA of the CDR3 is TGTGCCAGCAGCATCGGGACAGGGGACAGCACAGATACGCAGTATTTT. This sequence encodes CASSIGTGDSTDTQYF.

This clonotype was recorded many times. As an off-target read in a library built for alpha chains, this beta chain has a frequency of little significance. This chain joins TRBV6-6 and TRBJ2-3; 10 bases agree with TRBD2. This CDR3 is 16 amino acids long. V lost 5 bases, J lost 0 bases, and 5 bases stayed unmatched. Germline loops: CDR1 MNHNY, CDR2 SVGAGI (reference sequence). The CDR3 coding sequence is TGTGCCAGCAGTGGAGCGGGGGGGCCTAGCACAGATACGCAGTATTTT. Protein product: CASSGAGGPSTDTQYF.